This T cell receptor beta chain emerged from a study of vaccination effects on CD4 cells after COVID-19. TCRdb keeps only in-frame clones here, not all; method: immunoSEQ multiplex PCR. The sample includes 55,000 to 80,000 clones, about four fifths of them seen just once. Study conclusions and caveats: Marked clonal contraction was seen in infection- and vaccine-induced clones late after vaccination. Convalescent patients were scarce, and early post-infection timepoints were absent. Healthy vaccinees' vaccine-induced clones included only 1 of 255 that recognized common cold coronaviruses.

Expansion with viral peptide pools was applied to antigen-specific CD4+ T cells by the ViraFEST assay prior to sequencing. At the end of less than 12 days of culture, CD4+ T cells were isolated. Vaccinated participants had no history of SARS-CoV-2 infection and tested negative for nucleocapsid antibodies. Each well held 2 million to 2.5 million PBMC cultured with about 9.1 ug/ml peptides and 8 to 10 IU/ml IL-2. Of note for this clone: Its antigen is unknown.

The TCR sequence derives from a human donor who received a COVID-19 vaccine. Here the sequenced sample was CD4+ T cells from PBMCs cultured with SARS-CoV-2 spike peptides, taken before COVID-19 vaccination.

DNA of the CDR3: TGTGCCGGAAGAAAGGGAGGCCAGCCCCAGCATTTT. Its translation: CAGRKGGQPQHF. The chain couples TRBV6-5 to TRBJ1-5; D ambiguous. CDR1 and CDR2 from the germline V gene are MNHEY and SVGAGI. The CDR3 runs to 12 residues. The V end was cut by 11 bases, the J end by 7 bases, with 15 bases between.